This T cell receptor (beta chain) derives from a study of CD8 T cells in Susac syndrome. About the study: Clinically active disease was present in 5 or 6 of the sequenced Susac syndrome patients. Roughly eight of these patients were in remission. Patients with Susac syndrome, at blood draw, were therapy-naive, on corticosteroids, or on intravenous immunoglobulin alone. Study-level results: The TCR sequencing and HLA analysis in the study involved a relatively small number of individuals, as the study acknowledged.

Reverse transcription of about 0.45 to 1 ug RNA was carried out with random hexamers. TCRdb reanalysed the immunoSEQ multiplex PCR reads using MiXCR and keeps one entry per CDR3 protein. The sample lists tens of thousands of distinct CDR3 sequences, around 94% seen once, with under 1% in the top ten. With regard to this clonotype: Its specificity is not known.

The V and J ends lost 2 bases and 3 bases respectively, with 8 bases between them. Germline V lookup: CDR1 LGHNT, CDR2 FRNRAP. CDR3 length: 14 residues. The authors carried out high-throughput sequencing of TCR beta. They applied it to CD8+ and CD4+ T cells obtained from blood. The genes are TRBV12-5 and TRBJ1-5; no clear D. The sample taken for sequencing was CD8+ T cells from PBMCs. The receptor was isolated from a human donor with Susac syndrome. CDR3 DNA sequence: TGTGCTAGTGGTTTGACCACGGACAATCAGCCCCAGCATTTT. This sequence encodes CASGLTTDNQPQHF. Variable domain in full (rest from reference TRBV12-5 and TRBJ1-5): DARVTQTPRHKVTEMGQEVTMRCQPILGHNTVFWYRQTMMQGLELLAYFRNRAPLDDSGMPKDRFSAEMPDATLATLKIQPSEPRDSAVYFCASGLTTDNQPQHFGDGTRLSIL.